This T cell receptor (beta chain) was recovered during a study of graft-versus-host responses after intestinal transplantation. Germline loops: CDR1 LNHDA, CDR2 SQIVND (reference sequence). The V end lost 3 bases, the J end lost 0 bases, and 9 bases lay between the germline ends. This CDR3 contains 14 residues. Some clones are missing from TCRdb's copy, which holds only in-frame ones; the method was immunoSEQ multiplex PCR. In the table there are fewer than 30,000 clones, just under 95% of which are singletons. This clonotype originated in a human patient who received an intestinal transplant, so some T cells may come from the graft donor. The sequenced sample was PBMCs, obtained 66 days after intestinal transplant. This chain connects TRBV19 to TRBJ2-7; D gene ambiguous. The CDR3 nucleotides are TGTGCCAGTAGTATTGAAACGCTCTCCTACGAGCAGTACTTC. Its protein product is CASSIETLSYEQYF.